The 8 T cell receptor beta chains below were found in one sample sequenced in a study of blood T cell repertoires in COVID-19. The data were produced by immunoSEQ multiplex PCR, yet TCRdb's version contains in-frame clones alone and is incomplete. The sample has approximately 490,000 clones; approximately 86% are singletons. Input material: PBMCs or T cells enriched from blood (not recorded which). These TCRs come from a woman in her sixties who had recovered from COVID-19.

In nucleotides, the CDR3 is TGTGCCAGCAGTTTATCGGTCTCTGGAAACACCATATATTTT. It translates to CASSLSVSGNTIYF. This sequence joins TRBV28 and TRBJ1-3; D remains unclear. CDR3 length equals 14 residues. Trimming shortened V by 1 base and J by 0 bases, and 4 bases separated the two germline ends. Per the germline V gene, CDR1 is MDHEN and CDR2 is SYDVKM.

The chain links TRBV15 to TRBJ1-1, with 8 bases aligning to TRBD1. This CDR3 contains 15 residues. J gave up 3 bases and V 3 bases, and 6 bases lay outside the gene matches. In germline, CDR1 is LNHNV, CDR2 YYDKDF (reference sequence). The CDR3 bases are TGTGCCACCAGCAGCCGAGGACAGGGCTACACTGAAGCTTTCTTT. Translating it yields CATSSRGQGYTEAFF.

The rearrangement links TRBV7-2 to TRBJ2-3; 7 nucleotides agree with TRBD2. Trimming at V came to 0 bases and at J to 2 bases, leaving 2 bases not matched to a gene. The CDR3 runs 15 residues. Germline-derived CDR1 and CDR2 are SGHTA and FQGNSA. The DNA for the CDR3 is TGTGCCAGCAGCTTAGCGGGGGGGAACACAGATACGCAGTATTTT. Translating it yields CASSLAGGNTDTQYF.

This rearrangement joins TRBV28 to TRBJ1-1; D unresolved. CDR1 and CDR2 (germline): MDHEN, SYDVKM. V lost 3 bases and J lost 4, with 18 bases in between. The CDR3 contains 16 residues. Here the CDR3 DNA reads TGTGCCAGCAGTTTGGGCGCCCAGGCCTTGGGCACTGAAGCTTTCTTT. Protein sequence: CASSLGAQALGTEAFF.

The genes are TRBV28 and TRBJ1-2, with a weak D call TRBD1 (5 bases). This CDR3 spans 13 amino acids. V gave up 3 bases and J gave up 3 bases, with 8 bases separating them. Per germline, CDR1 MDHEN and CDR2 SYDVKM. The CDR3 DNA follows: TGTGCCAGCAGTTTGGGGCCTTACTATGGCTACACCTTC. It translates to CASSLGPYYGYTF.

The CDR3 spells CASKSQNYNSPLHF. The CDR3 bases are TGTGCCAGCAAGTCACAGAACTATAATTCACCCCTCCACTTT. V usage is TRBV6-5 and J usage is TRBJ1-6; the D is unclear. V was trimmed by 7 bases and J by 3 bases, leaving 10 bases between them. The CDR3 contains 14 residues. CDR1 is MNHEY, CDR2 SVGAGI, per germline.

The chain uses TRBV4-1 and TRBJ2-1; 9 bases agree with TRBD2. V gave up 0 bases and J gave up 0 bases; unmatched junction bases: 9. This CDR3 contains 19 residues. CDR1 MGHRA and CDR2 YSYEKL come from the germline V gene. The CDR3 DNA is TGCGCCAGCAGCCAAGACGTGGCGGGGGGGTTCTTCTCCTACAATGAGCAGTTCTTC. Encoded protein: CASSQDVAGGFFSYNEQFF.

The chain couples TRBV29-1 to TRBJ1-5; D perhaps matches TRBD1 (6 bases). V shed 6 bases and J shed 6 bases, with 21 bases lying between them. CDR1 is SQVTM and CDR2 is ANQGSEA in the germline V gene. The CDR3 sequence is 15 residues long. CDR3 sequence: CSVEITGGGGQPQHF. CDR3 in DNA: TGCAGCGTCGAGATAACGGGGGGCGGGGGTCAGCCCCAGCATTTT.